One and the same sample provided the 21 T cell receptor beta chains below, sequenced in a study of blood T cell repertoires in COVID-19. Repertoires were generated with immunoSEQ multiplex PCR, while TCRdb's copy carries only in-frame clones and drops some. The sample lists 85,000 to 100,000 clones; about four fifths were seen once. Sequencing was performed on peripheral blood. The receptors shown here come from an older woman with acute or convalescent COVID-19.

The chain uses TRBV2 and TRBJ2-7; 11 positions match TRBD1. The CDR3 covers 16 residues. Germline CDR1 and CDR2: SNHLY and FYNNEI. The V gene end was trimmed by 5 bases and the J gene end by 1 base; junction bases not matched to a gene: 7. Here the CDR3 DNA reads TGTGCCAGCAGTCAGGGACAGGGGGGCCCTTCCTACGAGCAGTACTTC. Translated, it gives CASSQGQGGPSYEQYF.

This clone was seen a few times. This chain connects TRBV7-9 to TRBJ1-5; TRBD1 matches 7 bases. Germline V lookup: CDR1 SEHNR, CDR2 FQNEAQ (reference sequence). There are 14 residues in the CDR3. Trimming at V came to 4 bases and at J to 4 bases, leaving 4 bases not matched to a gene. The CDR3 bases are TGTGCCAGCAGCTCCGGGACAGATAATCAGCCCCAGCATTTT. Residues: CASSSGTDNQPQHF.

CDR3 coding DNA: TGTGCCAGCAGCTTGACAGGGCACTATGGCTACACCTTC. Its protein product is CASSLTGHYGYTF. The V gene is TRBV11-3, the J gene TRBJ1-2; the match to TRBD1 covers 7 bases. Germline assignment: CDR1 SGHNT and CDR2 YENEEA. Trimming at V came to 3 bases and at J to 3 bases, leaving 1 base not matched to a gene. The CDR3 has 13 amino acids.

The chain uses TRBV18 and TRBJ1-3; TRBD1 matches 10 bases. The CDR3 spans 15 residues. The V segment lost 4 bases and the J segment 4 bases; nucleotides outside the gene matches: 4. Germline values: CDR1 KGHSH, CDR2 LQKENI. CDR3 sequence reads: CASSQGQGSGNTIYF. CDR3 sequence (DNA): TGTGCCAGCTCACAGGGACAGGGGTCCGGAAACACCATATATTTT.

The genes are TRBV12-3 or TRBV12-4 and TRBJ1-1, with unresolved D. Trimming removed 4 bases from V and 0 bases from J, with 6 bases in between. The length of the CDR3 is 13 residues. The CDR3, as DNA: TGTGCCAGCAGTTGGAGCTTGAACACTGAAGCTTTCTTT. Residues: CASSWSLNTEAFF.

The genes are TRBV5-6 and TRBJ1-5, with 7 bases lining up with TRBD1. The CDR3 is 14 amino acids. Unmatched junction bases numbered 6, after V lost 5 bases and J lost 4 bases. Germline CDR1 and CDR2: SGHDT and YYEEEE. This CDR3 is CASRDYRGNQPQHF. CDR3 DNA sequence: TGTGCCAGCAGGGACTACAGGGGAAATCAGCCCCAGCATTTT.

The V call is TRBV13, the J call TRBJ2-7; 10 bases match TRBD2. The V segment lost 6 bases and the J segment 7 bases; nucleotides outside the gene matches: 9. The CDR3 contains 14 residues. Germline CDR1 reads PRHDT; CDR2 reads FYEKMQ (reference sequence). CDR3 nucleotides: TGTGCCAGCAGACACAGCGGGGGGGACTGGGAGCAGTACTTC. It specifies CASRHSGGDWEQYF.

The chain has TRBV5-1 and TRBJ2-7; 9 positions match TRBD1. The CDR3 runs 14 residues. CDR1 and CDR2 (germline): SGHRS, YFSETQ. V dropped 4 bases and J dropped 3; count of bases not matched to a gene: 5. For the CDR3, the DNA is TGCGCCAGCAGCCTCGGGACAGGGCTCTACGAGCAGTACTTC. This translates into CASSLGTGLYEQYF.

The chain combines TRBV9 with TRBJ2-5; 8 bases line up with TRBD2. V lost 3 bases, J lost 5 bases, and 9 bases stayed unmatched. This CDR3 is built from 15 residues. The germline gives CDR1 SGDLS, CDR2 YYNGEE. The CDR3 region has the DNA TGTGCCAGCAGCGGACGGGGGGGCCAGCGGGAGACCCAGTACTTC. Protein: CASSGRGGQRETQYF.

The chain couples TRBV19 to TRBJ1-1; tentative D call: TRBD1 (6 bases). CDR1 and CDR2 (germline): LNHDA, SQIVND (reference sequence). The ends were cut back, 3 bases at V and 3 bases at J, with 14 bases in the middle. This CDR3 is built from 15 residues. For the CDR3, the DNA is TGTGCCAGTAGTATGAACAGGGCTCTGGACACTGAAGCTTTCTTT. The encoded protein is CASSMNRALDTEAFF.

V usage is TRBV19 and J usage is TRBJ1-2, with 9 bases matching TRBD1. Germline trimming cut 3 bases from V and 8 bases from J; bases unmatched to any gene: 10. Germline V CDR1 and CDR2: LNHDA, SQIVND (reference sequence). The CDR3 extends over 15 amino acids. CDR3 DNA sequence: TGTGCCAGTAGTATTCCGACCGGGACAGGGACCGGCTACACCTTC. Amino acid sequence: CASSIPTGTGTGYTF.

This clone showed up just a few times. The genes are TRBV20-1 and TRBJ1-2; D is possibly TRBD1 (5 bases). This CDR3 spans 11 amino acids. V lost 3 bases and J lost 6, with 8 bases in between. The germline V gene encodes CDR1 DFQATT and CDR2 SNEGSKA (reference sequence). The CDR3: CSARGGHGYTF. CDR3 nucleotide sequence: TGCAGTGCTAGGGGGGGTCATGGCTACACCTTC.

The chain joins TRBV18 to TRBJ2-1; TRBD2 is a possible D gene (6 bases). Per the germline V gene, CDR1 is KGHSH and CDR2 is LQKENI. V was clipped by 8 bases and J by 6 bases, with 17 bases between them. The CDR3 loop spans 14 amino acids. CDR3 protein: CASRRSGGFNEQFF. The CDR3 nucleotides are TGTGCCAGCCGTCGGTCCGGGGGTTTCAATGAGCAGTTCTTC.

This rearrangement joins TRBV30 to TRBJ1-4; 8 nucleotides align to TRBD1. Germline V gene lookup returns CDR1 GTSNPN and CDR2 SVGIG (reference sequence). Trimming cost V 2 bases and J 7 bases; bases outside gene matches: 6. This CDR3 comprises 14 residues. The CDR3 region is CAWSPGQGGEKLFF. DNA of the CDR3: TGTGCCTGGAGTCCAGGACAGGGAGGTGAAAAACTGTTTTTT.

The DNA of the CDR3 is TGTGCCAGCAGCCTCCCGCAGTCCGGGTACCAAGAGACCCAGTACTTC. Residues: CASSLPQSGYQETQYF. The genes are TRBV3-1 (or the pseudogene TRBV3-2) and TRBJ2-5; no clear D gene. Germline loops: CDR1 LGHDT, CDR2 YNNKEL (reference sequence). With 4 bases removed from V and 0 bases from J, the gap between germline ends came to 15 bases. This CDR3 comprises 16 residues.

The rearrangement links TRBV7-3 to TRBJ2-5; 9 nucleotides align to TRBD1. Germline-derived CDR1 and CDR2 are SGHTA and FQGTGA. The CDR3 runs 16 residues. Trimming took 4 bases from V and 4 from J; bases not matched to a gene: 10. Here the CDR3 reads CASSSPGQGLGETQYF. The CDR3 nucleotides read TGTGCCAGCAGCTCGCCGGGACAGGGACTTGGAGAGACCCAGTACTTC.

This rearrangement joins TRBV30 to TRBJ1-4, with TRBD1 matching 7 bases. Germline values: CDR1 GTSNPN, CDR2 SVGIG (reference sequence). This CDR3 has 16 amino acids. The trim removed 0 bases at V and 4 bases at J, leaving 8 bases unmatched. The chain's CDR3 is CAWSVGWDSHNEKLFF. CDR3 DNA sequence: TGTGCCTGGAGTGTAGGGTGGGACAGCCATAATGAAAAACTGTTTTTT.

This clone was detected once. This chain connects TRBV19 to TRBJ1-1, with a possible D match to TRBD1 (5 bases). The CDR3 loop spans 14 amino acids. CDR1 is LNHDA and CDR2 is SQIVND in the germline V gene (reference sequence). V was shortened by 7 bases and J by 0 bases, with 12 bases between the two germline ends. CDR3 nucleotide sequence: TGTGCCAGTACAAAGACAGTTATGAACACTGAAGCTTTCTTT. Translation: CASTKTVMNTEAFF.

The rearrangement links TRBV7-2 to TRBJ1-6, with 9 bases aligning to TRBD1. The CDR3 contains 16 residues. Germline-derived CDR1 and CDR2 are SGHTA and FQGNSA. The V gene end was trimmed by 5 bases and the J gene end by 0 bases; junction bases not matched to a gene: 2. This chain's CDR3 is CASSETGGSYNSPLHF. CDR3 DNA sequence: TGTGCCAGCAGCGAGACAGGGGGCTCCTATAATTCACCCCTCCACTTT.

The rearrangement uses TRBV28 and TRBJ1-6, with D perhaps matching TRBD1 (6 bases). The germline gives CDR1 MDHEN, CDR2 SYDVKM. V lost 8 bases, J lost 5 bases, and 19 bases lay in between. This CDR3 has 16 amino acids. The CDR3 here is CASSSPLDSDNSPLHF. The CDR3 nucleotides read TGTGCCAGCTCATCCCCCTTGGACAGTGATAATTCACCCCTCCACTTT.

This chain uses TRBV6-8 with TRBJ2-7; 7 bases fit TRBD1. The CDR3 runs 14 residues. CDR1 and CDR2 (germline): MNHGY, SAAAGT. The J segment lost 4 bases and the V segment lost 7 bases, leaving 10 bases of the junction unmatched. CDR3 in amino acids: CASNRQGIRYEQYF. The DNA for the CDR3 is TGTGCCAGCAATAGACAGGGAATTCGGTACGAGCAGTACTTC.